The source of this TCR beta chain is a study of T cell responses to AZD1222 COVID-19 vaccine. Study observations and caveats: Clonal diversity was possibly underestimated, and white British individuals and females predominated among donors.

Germline CDR1 and CDR2: MNHNY and SVGAGI (reference sequence). J gave up 3 bases and V 4 bases, and 1 base lay outside the gene matches. The CDR3 is 13 amino acids. Turning to this clone: Its specificity is not known.

The protocol was immunoSEQ multiplex PCR, while the TCRdb copy is restricted to in-frame clones and leaves out a portion. The sample shows around 130,000 clones, approximately 85% of them seen only once. The rearrangement uses TRBV6-6 and TRBJ2-7; 9 bases map to TRBD1. The sample consisted of peripheral blood, taken on day 0 of AZD1222 vaccination. The TCR comes from an adult in good health. In DNA form, the CDR3 reads TGTGCCAGCAGTTTGGGACAGGGCTACGAGCAGTACTTC. This translates into CASSLGQGYEQYF.